The rows below give T cell receptor beta chains drawn from one sample of a study of cytomegalovirus exposure and HLA in healthy donors. Repertoires were generated with immunoSEQ multiplex PCR, while TCRdb's copy carries only in-frame clones and drops some. Here the sample spans 170,000 or so clones, 80% being singletons. The sequenced material came from PBMCs. Receptors were obtained from a man aged 25 to 40 in good health and CMV-seropositive. Each CDR3 is given with its conserved first and last residue. D genes are given only for firm matches. Some rows mark clone size as missing; the rest say once, few, many or name a class of expanded clone.

CDR3 length	clone size	V gene	D gene	J gene	CDR3 protein	CDR3 DNA
17	-	TRBV5-1	TRBD1	TRBJ2-2	CASSYRQGGPNTGELFF	TGCGCCAGCAGCTATCGACAGGGGGGTCCGAACACCGGGGAGCTGTTTTTT
18	-	TRBV11-2	TRBD2	TRBJ2-3	CASSFLFGLAGVTDTQYF	TGTGCCAGCAGCTTCCTTTTCGGACTAGCGGGAGTGACAGATACGCAGTATTTT
13	-	TRBV11-3	-	TRBJ1-4	CASSLKGDEKLFF	TGTGCCAGCAGCTTAAAGGGAGATGAAAAACTGTTTTTT
17	-	TRBV4-2	TRBD2	TRBJ2-3	CASSQRGSGGNTDTQYF	TGTGCCAGCAGCCAGAGGGGTAGCGGGGGGAACACAGATACGCAGTATTTT
16	-	TRBV27	-	TRBJ2-2	CASSRRQRHTTGELFF	TGTGCCAGCAGTCGCCGACAGAGGCACACCACCGGGGAGCTGTTTTTT
14	-	TRBV6-5	TRBD1	TRBJ2-5	CASSRQGSQETQYF	TGTGCCAGCAGCAGACAGGGTTCACAAGAGACCCAGTACTTC
14	once	TRBV5-1	TRBD1	TRBJ2-7	CASSLRDRVYEQYF	TGCGCCAGCAGCCTCCGGGACAGGGTTTACGAGCAGTACTTC
15	-	TRBV7-3	-	TRBJ2-3	CASSLSAAGTDTQYF	TGTGCCAGCAGCTTAAGTGCGGCGGGCACAGATACGCAGTATTTT
13	few	TRBV27	TRBD2	TRBJ2-3	CASKRGSTDTQYF	TGTGCCAGCAAGCGGGGAAGCACAGATACGCAGTATTTT
13	-	TRBV28	TRBD1	TRBJ2-7	CASRLTTGNKWDF	TGTGCCAGCAGGCTGACGACAGGGAATAAGTGGGACTTC
15	-	TRBV6-1	-	TRBJ2-7	CASSFRVRETYEQYF	TGTGCCAGCAGTTTCCGTGTACGTGAGACCTACGAGCAGTACTTC
14	-	TRBV4-1	-	TRBJ1-2	CASSQVSSTGGYTF	TGCGCCAGCAGCCAAGTTTCCTCAACGGGTGGCTACACCTTC
14	-	TRBV11-2	TRBD1	TRBJ1-5	CASSQTGGGQPQHF	TGTGCCAGCAGCCAGACAGGGGGCGGACAGCCCCAGCATTTT
16	-	TRBV27	TRBD2	TRBJ2-3	CASSLTGTSHTDTQYF	TGTGCCAGCAGCCTGACCGGGACTAGTCACACAGATACGCAGTATTTT
15	few	TRBV30	-	TRBJ2-1	CAWGGRGLLYNEQFF	TGTGCCTGGGGGGGGCGGGGGCTTTTATACAATGAGCAGTTCTTC
14	-	TRBV10-3	-	TRBJ2-4	CAISPRVGKNIQYF	TGTGCCATCAGTCCCAGGGTTGGCAAAAACATTCAGTACTTC
16	-	TRBV4-2	-	TRBJ2-5	CASSQDRVQHQETQYF	TGTGCCAGCAGCCAAGATCGAGTACAGCACCAAGAGACCCAGTACTTC
18	-	TRBV27	TRBD2	TRBJ2-6	CASSLWLADGSGANVLTF	TGTGCCAGCAGTTTATGGCTAGCGGACGGCTCTGGGGCCAACGTCCTGACTTTC
13	-	TRBV29-1	-	TRBJ2-5	CSVEVKARETQYF	TGCAGCGTTGAAGTAAAAGCCCGCGAGACCCAGTACTTC
14	-	TRBV28	TRBD2	TRBJ2-7	CASRGGLAGAEQYF	TGTGCCAGCAGGGGGGGACTAGCGGGAGCCGAGCAGTACTTC
13	-	TRBV6-5	TRBD1	TRBJ1-5	CASSGTDNQPQHF	TGTGCCAGCAGTGGGACAGACAATCAGCCCCAGCATTTT
15	-	TRBV9	TRBD1	TRBJ2-1	CASSVEDRGGVGQFF	TGTGCCAGCAGCGTAGAAGACAGGGGTGGGGTTGGGCAGTTCTTC
15	-	TRBV5-1	-	TRBJ2-1	CASSLPRDSHNEQFF	TGCGCCAGCAGCCTGCCCAGGGACTCCCACAATGAGCAGTTCTTC
14	-	TRBV7-6	-	TRBJ1-1	CASSFPEVNTEAFF	TGTGCCAGCAGCTTCCCTGAGGTGAACACTGAAGCTTTCTTT
15	-	TRBV5-1	-	TRBJ1-2	CASSLDGAVNYGYTF	TGCGCCAGCAGCTTGGACGGAGCGGTCAACTATGGCTACACCTTC
15	-	TRBV19	-	TRBJ2-7	CASSIRLRDTYEQYF	TGTGCCAGTAGTATTCGGCTCCGGGACACCTACGAGCAGTACTTC
15	-	TRBV14	-	TRBJ1-1	CASSQVPGRDTEAFF	TGTGCCAGCAGCCAAGTCCCAGGGAGGGACACTGAAGCTTTCTTT
16	once	TRBV27	TRBD2	TRBJ2-1	CASSLVAGISYNEQFF	TGTGCCAGCAGTTTAGTAGCGGGGATTTCCTACAATGAGCAGTTCTTC
14	-	TRBV5-1	TRBD1	TRBJ2-1	CASGPDREQNEQFF	TGCGCCAGCGGCCCCGACAGGGAACAAAATGAGCAGTTCTTC
13	once	TRBV18	-	TRBJ2-7	CASSPIRHHEQYF	TGTGCCAGCTCACCGATCAGACACCACGAGCAGTACTTC
13	few	TRBV5-1	TRBD1	TRBJ2-5	CASNPGQQETQYF	TGCGCCAGCAACCCGGGACAGCAAGAGACCCAGTACTTC
15	-	TRBV2	TRBD1	TRBJ1-2	CATFSRDRENYGYTF	TGTGCCACCTTTTCCCGGGACAGGGAAAACTATGGCTACACCTTC
15	-	TRBV5-1	TRBD2	TRBJ2-5	CASSLWREGPETQYF	TGCGCCAGCAGCTTGTGGCGGGAGGGCCCAGAGACCCAGTACTTC
14	-	TRBV27	TRBD2	TRBJ2-7	CASKAASGNYEQYF	TGTGCCAGCAAGGCAGCTAGCGGGAACTACGAGCAGTACTTC
17	-	TRBV5-1	-	TRBJ2-6	CASSLENSYSGANVLTF	TGCGCCAGCAGCTTGGAGAACAGCTACTCTGGGGCCAACGTCCTGACTTTC
15	-	TRBV2	-	TRBJ2-5	CASSYGGGRGETQYF	TGTGCCAGCAGTTACGGCGGGGGCCGGGGAGAGACCCAGTACTTC
14	-	TRBV5-1	TRBD1	TRBJ1-2	CASSPDRVLYGYTF	TGCGCCAGCAGCCCGGACAGGGTACTTTACGGCTACACCTTC
14	-	TRBV30	-	TRBJ1-2	CAWSVRQSYYGYTF	TGTGCCTGGAGTGTACGACAGTCCTACTATGGCTACACCTTC
14	-	TRBV27	-	TRBJ1-6	CASSFDRSNSPLHF	TGTGCCAGCAGTTTCGACAGGAGTAATTCACCCCTCCACTTT
17	once	TRBV5-1	TRBD1	TRBJ1-2	CASTRETGRRGDYGYTF	TGCGCCAGCACCCGGGAGACAGGGAGACGGGGCGACTATGGCTACACCTTC
14	-	TRBV18	TRBD1	TRBJ1-1	CASSPDRENTEAFF	TGTGCCAGCTCGCCGGACAGGGAGAACACTGAAGCTTTCTTT
14	-	TRBV11-3	TRBD1	TRBJ1-1	CASSSRTGNTEAFF	TGTGCCAGCAGCTCCCGGACAGGAAACACTGAAGCTTTCTTT
16	-	TRBV5-8	TRBD1	TRBJ1-6	CASSLDGTVDNSPLHF	TGTGCCAGCAGCTTGGATGGGACAGTCGATAATTCACCCCTCCACTTT
15	-	TRBV27	-	TRBJ2-2	CASQTEPTNTGELFF	TGTGCCTCCCAGACAGAACCTACGAACACCGGGGAGCTGTTTTTT
13	-	TRBV11-2	-	TRBJ1-1	CASSLVLNTEAFF	TGTGCCAGCAGCTTAGTTCTAAACACTGAAGCTTTCTTT
16	-	TRBV4-1	TRBD1	TRBJ1-2	CASSHDRDSKVYGYTF	TGCGCCAGCAGCCATGATAGGGACAGCAAAGTCTATGGCTACACCTTC
14	few	TRBV11-2	TRBD2	TRBJ2-3	CATSRGGPTDTQYF	TGTGCCACCTCGCGGGGGGGCCCCACAGATACGCAGTATTTT
16	few	TRBV27	TRBD2	TRBJ2-3	CASSFLGGMETDTQYF	TGTGCCAGCAGTTTCTTGGGGGGGATGGAAACAGATACGCAGTATTTT
12	-	TRBV6-5	TRBD1	TRBJ1-2	CASSYSGQGRTF	TGTGCCAGCAGTTACTCGGGACAGGGTCGCACCTTC
14	-	TRBV6-1	-	TRBJ1-5	CASRGHFSNQPQHF	TGTGCCAGCAGGGGGCATTTTTCTAATCAGCCCCAGCATTTT